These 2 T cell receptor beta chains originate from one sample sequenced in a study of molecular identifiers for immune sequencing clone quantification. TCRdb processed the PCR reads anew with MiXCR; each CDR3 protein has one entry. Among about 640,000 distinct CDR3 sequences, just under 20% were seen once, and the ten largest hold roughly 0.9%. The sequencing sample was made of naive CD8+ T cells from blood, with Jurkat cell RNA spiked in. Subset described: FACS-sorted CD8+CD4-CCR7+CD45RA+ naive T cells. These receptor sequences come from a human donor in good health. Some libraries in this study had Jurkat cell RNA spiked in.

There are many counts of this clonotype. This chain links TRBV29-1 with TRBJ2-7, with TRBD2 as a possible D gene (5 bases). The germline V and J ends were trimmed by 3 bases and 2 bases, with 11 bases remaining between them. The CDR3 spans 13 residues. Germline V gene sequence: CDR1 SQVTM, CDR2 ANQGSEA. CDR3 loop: CSVDFVGTYEQYF. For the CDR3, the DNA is TGCAGCGTTGATTTCGTCGGGACCTACGAGCAGTACTTC.

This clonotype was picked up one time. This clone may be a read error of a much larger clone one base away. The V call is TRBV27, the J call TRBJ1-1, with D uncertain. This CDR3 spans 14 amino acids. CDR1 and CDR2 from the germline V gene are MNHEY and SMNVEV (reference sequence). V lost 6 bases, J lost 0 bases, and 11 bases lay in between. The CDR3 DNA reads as TGTGCCAGCAGGTCAGAGCCGGTGAACACTGAAGCTTTCTTT. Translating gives CASRSEPVNTEAFF.